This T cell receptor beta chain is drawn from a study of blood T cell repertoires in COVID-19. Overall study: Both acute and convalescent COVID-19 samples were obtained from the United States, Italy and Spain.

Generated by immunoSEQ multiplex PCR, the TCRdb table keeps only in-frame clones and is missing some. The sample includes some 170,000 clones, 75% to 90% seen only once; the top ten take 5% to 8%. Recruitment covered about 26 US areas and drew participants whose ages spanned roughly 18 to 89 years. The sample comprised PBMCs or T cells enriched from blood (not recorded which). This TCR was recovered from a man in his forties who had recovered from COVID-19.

The CDR3 DNA reads as TGTGCCAGCAGGTCAGGACTAGCGGGAGCTCTCGACGAGCAGTACTTC. Protein sequence: CASRSGLAGALDEQYF. V and J are TRBV28 and TRBJ2-7, with 13 nucleotides matching TRBD2. Per the germline V gene, CDR1 is MDHEN and CDR2 is SYDVKM. Losses at the gene ends were 6 bases for V and 5 bases for J; bases not matched to a gene: 10. CDR3 length: 16 amino acids.